The next 6 T cell receptor beta chains were all read from a single sample in a study of T cell changes during pregnancy in multiple sclerosis. Using immunoSEQ multiplex PCR, the repertoire was profiled, and TCRdb retains in-frame clones only, with some absent. The repertoire holds around 63,000 clones, about 91% seen once, with almost 1.5% in the top ten. The sample in question was peripheral blood, obtained after pregnancy. These receptors all stem from a female donor with multiple sclerosis, enrolled in a pregnancy study.

The V gene is TRBV5-6, the J gene TRBJ1-1; maybe TRBD1 (5 bases). The ends were cut back, 3 bases at V and 2 bases at J, with 14 bases in the middle. The CDR3 runs 15 residues. Germline loops: CDR1 SGHDT, CDR2 YYEEEE. CDR3 DNA: TGTGCCAGCAGCTCCCTGGAGGGGTACAACACTGAAGCTTTCTTT. Its protein product is CASSSLEGYNTEAFF.

V is TRBV29-1 and J is TRBJ2-3; D ambiguous. This CDR3 comprises 12 residues. Germline lookup yields CDR1 SQVTM and CDR2 ANQGSEA. V was cut by 3 bases and J by 4 bases, with 8 bases left in between. CDR3 in amino acids: CSVDWRPDTQYF. CDR3 coding DNA: TGCAGCGTTGACTGGAGACCAGATACGCAGTATTTT.

The chain employs TRBV5-1 and TRBJ2-1; 16 bases are shared with TRBD2. Germline CDR1 SGHRS, CDR2 YFSETQ. The CDR3 covers 16 residues. V lost 3 bases, J lost 6 bases, and 3 bases stayed unmatched. The CDR3 DNA sequence: TGCGCCAGCAGCTGGGGACTAGCGGGAGGGTTCAATGAGCAGTTCTTC. Residues: CASSWGLAGGFNEQFF.

The V and J genes are TRBV7-3 and TRBJ2-1, with 9 bases aligning to TRBD1. This CDR3 region has 15 residues. Per the germline V gene, CDR1 is SGHTA and CDR2 is FQGTGA. J lost 8 bases, V lost 1 base, and 6 bases had no gene match. The CDR3 loop reads CASSLIQGAGYEQFF. CDR3 DNA: TGTGCCAGCAGCTTAATACAGGGGGCTGGTTATGAGCAGTTCTTC.

The chain employs TRBV10-3 and TRBJ2-2, with TRBD1 identical over 10 bases. This CDR3 has 15 residues. Germline V gives CDR1 ENHRY, CDR2 SYGVKD. With 6 bases clipped from V and 6 bases from J, the junction kept 7 bases outside the gene matches. In DNA, the CDR3 is TGTGCCATCAGAACCGGGACAGGGGAGTCCGGGGAGCTGTTTTTT. This sequence encodes CAIRTGTGESGELFF.

The chain uses TRBV7-9 and TRBJ1-1; 7 bases fit TRBD1. V was clipped by 1 base and J by 7 bases; unmatched bases: 6. Germline V gene sequence: CDR1 SEHNR, CDR2 FQNEAQ (reference sequence). CDR3 length equals 14 residues. The CDR3 protein is CASSLVLGGDEAFF. In nucleotides, the CDR3 is TGTGCCAGCAGCTTAGTCTTAGGGGGCGATGAAGCTTTCTTT.